This TCR beta chain was obtained from a study of cytomegalovirus exposure and HLA in healthy donors. Study-wide points: In a later analysis, TCR beta V- and J-gene trimming showed a link to a missense DCLRE1C variant.

This CDR3 has 11 amino acids. Germline CDR1 is LNHNV and CDR2 is YYDKDF (reference sequence). Trimming removed 8 bases from V and 0 bases from J, with 4 bases in between. Notes on this clone: Its matching antigen is unknown.

PCR was performed using 60 Vbeta and 13 Jbeta primers. Some clones are missing from TCRdb's copy, which holds only in-frame ones; the method was immunoSEQ multiplex PCR. The table lists about 50,000 clones, roughly 80% of them singletons. The chain is built from TRBV15 and TRBJ1-1, with no clear D. The material sequenced was PBMCs. The sequence was collected from a woman aged 40-49 years in good health and CMV-seropositive. For the CDR3, the DNA is TGTGCCACCGCTATGAACACTGAAGCTTTCTTT. Translation gives CATAMNTEAFF.